The 22 T cell receptor beta chains below all came from one sample that was sequenced in a study of radiotherapy plus CTLA-4 blockade in lung cancer. The method was immunoSEQ multiplex PCR; TCRdb's version includes in-frame clones alone and lacks a portion of them. Among around 70,000 clones listed, around 86% were seen once. The sample consisted of peripheral blood, taken from a patient treated with radiotherapy plus ipilimumab. Receptors were obtained from a human donor with non-small cell lung cancer that progressed on radiotherapy plus ipilimumab.

For this clone: This same CDR3 is encoded by further DNA sequences in the sample. The gene calls are TRBV2 and TRBJ1-1; 7 bases align to TRBD1. The germline gives CDR1 SNHLY, CDR2 FYNNEI. The CDR3 loop spans 13 amino acids. Trimming took 5 bases from V and 3 from J; bases not matched to a gene: 3. CDR3 sequence (DNA): TGTGCCAGCAGTTGGGACAGAGACACTGAAGCTTTCTTT. Translated, it gives CASSWDRDTEAFF.

The V call is TRBV27, the J call TRBJ2-1; D may correspond to TRBD1 or TRBD2 (5 bases each). Germline V gene sequence: CDR1 MNHEY, CDR2 SMNVEV (reference sequence). Trimming took off 0 bases at V and 1 base at J, with 10 bases between the two ends. This CDR3 is 16 amino acids long. CDR3 sequence (DNA): TGTGCCAGCAGTTTATCCGGGGCGTGGTCCTACAATGAGCAGTTCTTC. Its protein is CASSLSGAWSYNEQFF.

The genes are TRBV5-6 and TRBJ2-6; D may be TRBD2 (6 bases). Trimming left V 4 bases short and J 4 bases short, with 18 bases between. The CDR3 sequence is 17 residues long. CDR1 and CDR2 (germline): SGHDT, YYEEEE. CDR3 sequence (DNA): TGTGCCAGCAGCCTCCTCGGGCGGGAATCGGGGGCCAACGTCCTGACTTTC. Its protein is CASSLLGRESGANVLTF.

This clone came up a few times. The chain is built from TRBV19 and TRBJ1-1; D is possibly TRBD1 (6 bases). The CDR3 loop spans 14 amino acids. The V gene's germline CDR1 is LNHDA and CDR2 SQIVND (reference sequence). V was trimmed by 3 bases and J by 8 bases, leaving 16 bases between them. CDR3 loop: CASSIGRQEKEAFF. As DNA, the CDR3 is TGTGCCAGTAGTATCGGGAGACAGGAGAAAGAAGCTTTCTTT.

The V gene is TRBV9, the J gene TRBJ2-2; D call uncertain. Germline V lookup: CDR1 SGDLS, CDR2 YYNGEE. V dropped 2 bases and J dropped 0 bases, with 5 bases sitting between them. The CDR3 totals 14 residues. The CDR3 protein is CASSVGPNTGELFF. CDR3 sequence (DNA): TGTGCCAGCAGCGTCGGACCGAACACCGGGGAGCTGTTTTTT. Variable domain in full (rest from reference TRBV9 and TRBJ2-2): DSGVTQTPKHLITATGQRVTLRCSPRSGDLSVYWYQQSLDQGLQFLIQYYNGEERAKGNILERFSAQQFPDLHSELNLSSLELGDSALYFCASSVGPNTGELFFGEGSRLTVL.

The CDR3 spells CASSAHRGLAGVLEQYF. The CDR3 nucleotides read TGTGCCAGCAGCGCCCATCGGGGACTAGCGGGAGTTCTCGAGCAGTACTTC. V is TRBV11-2 and J is TRBJ2-7, with 14 bases identical to TRBD2. J lost 6 bases, V lost 5 bases, and 12 bases had no gene match. From germline, CDR1 is SGHAT and CDR2 FQNNGV. The CDR3 is 17 residues long.

This clone has a single count. This chain uses TRBV5-6 with TRBJ2-1; D perhaps matches TRBD2 (5 bases). V was clipped by 3 bases and J by 4 bases, with 17 bases between them. CDR3 size: 16 residues. CDR1 and CDR2 (germline): SGHDT, YYEEEE. The CDR3 nucleotides are TGTGCCAGCAGCTCGGAGGTTCGTGCAGTATACAATGAGCAGTTCTTC. Translated, it gives CASSSEVRAVYNEQFF.

J is TRBJ1-2 and V is TRBV19; 10 nucleotides match TRBD1. Germline CDR1 reads LNHDA; CDR2 reads SQIVND (reference sequence). The CDR3 contains 14 residues. Trimming cost V 3 bases and J 6 bases; bases outside gene matches: 4. Here the CDR3 reads CASSIQGQGHGYTF. CDR3 DNA: TGTGCCAGTAGTATCCAGGGACAGGGGCATGGCTACACCTTC.

The chain employs TRBV7-2 and TRBJ1-5; 8 bases match TRBD1. Germline CDR1 SGHTA, CDR2 FQGNSA. This CDR3 spans 15 amino acids. V trimming: 4 bases; J trimming: 3 bases; junction bases outside the gene matches: 5. The CDR3, as DNA: TGTGCCAGCAGCTCCCCGGGACAGGTCAATCAGCCCCAGCATTTT. Its translation: CASSSPGQVNQPQHF.

The chain combines TRBV4-1 with TRBJ2-1, with TRBD2 identical over 15 bases. Germline values: CDR1 MGHRA, CDR2 YSYEKL. The CDR3 totals 17 residues. V lost 4 bases to trimming and J lost 7 bases; unmatched junction nucleotides: 8. The CDR3 bases are TGCGCCAGCAGCCCTTTAGGTGGGACTAGCGGGAGGAATGAGCAGTTCTTC. Translated: CASSPLGGTSGRNEQFF.

This clone was observed a handful of times. The rearrangement links TRBV7-3 to TRBJ2-3; 10 bases are a match to TRBD2. In germline, CDR1 is SGHTA, CDR2 FQGTGA. This CDR3 is 14 amino acids long. V trimming: 7 bases; J trimming: 5 bases; junction bases outside the gene matches: 6. The CDR3 sequence: CASTPGTSEDTQYF. The DNA of the CDR3 is TGTGCCAGCACCCCCGGGACTAGCGAAGATACGCAGTATTTT.

The CDR3 protein is CASSLTGGETYEQYF. The CDR3, as DNA: TGCGCCAGCAGCTTAACAGGGGGCGAGACCTACGAGCAGTACTTC. V usage is TRBV5-1 and J usage is TRBJ2-7, with 9 bases aligning to TRBD1. The CDR3 length is 15 residues. CDR1 is SGHRS, CDR2 YFSETQ, per germline. Unmatched junction bases numbered 5, after V lost 2 bases and J lost 2 bases.

V and J are TRBV27 and TRBJ2-7; TRBD1 matches 9 bases. CDR3 size: 15 residues. Losses at the gene ends were 5 bases for V and 2 bases for J; bases not matched to a gene: 7. Per the germline V gene, CDR1 is MNHEY and CDR2 is SMNVEV (reference sequence). The CDR3 is CASSKGQGLPYEQYV. CDR3 in DNA: TGTGCCAGCAGTAAGGGACAGGGCCTACCCTACGAGCAGTACGTC.

The rearrangement joins TRBV6-5 to TRBJ2-7, with 7 bases fitting TRBD1. The V segment lost 8 bases and the J segment 5 bases; nucleotides outside the gene matches: 12. CDR3 length: 14 residues. Germline values: CDR1 MNHEY, CDR2 SVGAGI. The CDR3 DNA reads TGTGCCAGCCGCCGAACAGGGGCGCGGAACGAGCAGTACTTC. It encodes CASRRTGARNEQYF.

The rearrangement uses TRBV30 and TRBJ2-5; 8 bases align to TRBD1. The CDR3 runs to 17 residues. Losses at the gene ends were 2 bases for V and 3 bases for J; bases not matched to a gene: 14. Per germline, CDR1 GTSNPN and CDR2 SVGIG (reference sequence). The CDR3 DNA follows: TGTGCCTGGAGTACCCCCCCCGGACAGGGATGGGAAGAGACCCAGTACTTC. It is translated as CAWSTPPGQGWEETQYF.

In this sample, this clone turned up once. V usage is TRBV2 and J usage is TRBJ1-1; D unresolved. With 10 bases removed from V and 4 bases from J, the gap between germline ends came to 10 bases. The CDR3 is 11 residues long. Per germline, CDR1 SNHLY and CDR2 FYNNEI. This chain's CDR3 is CATALGTEAFF. CDR3 nucleotide sequence: TGTGCCACCGCGTTAGGCACTGAAGCTTTCTTT.

The chain employs TRBV27 and TRBJ2-2; either TRBD1 or TRBD2 may fit D (5 bases each). V lost 7 bases and J lost 5, with 17 bases in between. The V gene's germline CDR1 is MNHEY and CDR2 SMNVEV (reference sequence). CDR3 length: 15 amino acids. The CDR3 DNA is TGTGCCAGCATGGGTGGCAGGGTAGCGACCGGGGAGCTGTTTTTT. Protein sequence: CASMGGRVATGELFF.

The chain combines TRBV30 with TRBJ1-5; 10 bases fit TRBD1. CDR3 length: 14 amino acids. Germline CDR1 is GTSNPN and CDR2 is SVGIG (reference sequence). Unmatched junction bases numbered 5, after V lost 5 bases and J lost 4 bases. Here the CDR3 reads CAWGGTGANQPQHF. In DNA, the CDR3 is TGTGCCTGGGGTGGGACAGGGGCAAATCAGCCCCAGCATTTT.

The chain joins TRBV7-9 to TRBJ1-4; no clear D. Germline V gene sequence: CDR1 SEHNR, CDR2 FQNEAQ (reference sequence). The CDR3 is made up of 14 amino acids. V was pared by 6 bases and J by 7 bases, with 15 bases between. The chain's CDR3 is CASSLDRYTEKLFF. The CDR3 DNA reads as TGTGCCAGCAGTCTGGACCGCTACACTGAAAAACTGTTTTTT.

CDR3 DNA sequence: TGTGCCAGCAGCGTAGATACAGGGGGCTACTATGGCTACACCTTC. Amino acid sequence: CASSVDTGGYYGYTF. The chain carries TRBV9 and TRBJ1-2, with 9 bases matching TRBD1. Per germline, CDR1 SGDLS and CDR2 YYNGEE. CDR3 length equals 15 residues. V was pared by 0 bases and J by 3 bases, with 3 bases of the junction left unmatched.

The chain is built from TRBV5-1 and TRBJ2-7; 7 nucleotides line up with TRBD2. Germline V gene data show CDR1 as SGHRS and CDR2 as YFSETQ. The CDR3 runs to 14 residues. V shed 2 bases and J 2 bases; nucleotides not matched to a gene: 4. This CDR3 reads CASSFGEGTYEQYF. CDR3 nucleotide sequence: TGCGCCAGCAGCTTTGGGGAGGGCACCTACGAGCAGTACTTC.

The chain is built from TRBV2 and TRBJ1-1, with TRBD1 as a possible D gene (5 bases). This CDR3 is 13 amino acids long. The germline CDR1 and CDR2 sequences are SNHLY and FYNNEI. The V end lost 0 bases, the J end lost 4 bases, and 6 bases lay between the germline ends. The CDR3 bases are TGTGCCAGCAGTGAAGCTCAGGGCACTGAAGCTTTCTTT. It translates to CASSEAQGTEAFF. The full variable domain, in which reference TRBV2 and TRBJ1-1 provide the parts outside the CDR3, is EPEVTQTPSHQVTQMGQEVILRCVPISNHLYFYWYRQILGQKVEFLVSFYNNEISEKSEIFDDQFSVERPDGSNFTLKIRSTKLEDSAMYFCASSEAQGTEAFFGQGTRLTVV.